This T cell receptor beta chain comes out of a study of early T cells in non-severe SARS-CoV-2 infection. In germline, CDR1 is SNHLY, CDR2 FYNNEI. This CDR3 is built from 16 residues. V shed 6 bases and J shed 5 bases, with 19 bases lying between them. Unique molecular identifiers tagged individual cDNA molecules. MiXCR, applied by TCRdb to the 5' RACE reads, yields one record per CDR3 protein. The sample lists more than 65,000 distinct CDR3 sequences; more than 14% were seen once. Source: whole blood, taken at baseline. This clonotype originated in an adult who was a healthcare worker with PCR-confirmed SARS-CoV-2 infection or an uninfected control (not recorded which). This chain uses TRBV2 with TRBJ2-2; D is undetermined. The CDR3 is CASSLDQLGPTGELFF. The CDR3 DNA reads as TGTGCCAGCAGCTTGGACCAGCTGGGCCCAACCGGGGAGCTGTTTTTT.